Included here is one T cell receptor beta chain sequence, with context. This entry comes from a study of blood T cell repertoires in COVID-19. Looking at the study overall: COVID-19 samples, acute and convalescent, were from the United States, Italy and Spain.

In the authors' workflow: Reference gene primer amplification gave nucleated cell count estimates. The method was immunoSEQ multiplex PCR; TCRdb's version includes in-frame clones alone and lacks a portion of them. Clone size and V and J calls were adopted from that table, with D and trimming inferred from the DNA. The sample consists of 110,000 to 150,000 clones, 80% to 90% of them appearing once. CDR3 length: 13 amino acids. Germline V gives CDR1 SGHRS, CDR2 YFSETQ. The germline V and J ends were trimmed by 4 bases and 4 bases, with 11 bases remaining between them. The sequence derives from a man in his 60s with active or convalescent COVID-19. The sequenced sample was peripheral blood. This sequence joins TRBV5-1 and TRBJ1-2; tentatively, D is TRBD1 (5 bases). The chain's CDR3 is CASSKQVSYGYTF. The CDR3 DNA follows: TGCGCCAGCAGCAAACAGGTAAGCTATGGCTACACCTTC.